The clone carrying this T cell receptor (beta chain) was found a few times. The PCR made use of 60 Vbeta and 13 Jbeta primers. Method: immunoSEQ multiplex PCR; TCRdb's copy keeps in-frame clones and lacks some. Of approximately 150,000 clones detected, around 80% appear once; the ten largest clones hold around 2.9%. V lost 5 bases, J lost 4 bases, and 15 bases stayed unmatched. The CDR3 sequence is 17 residues long. Germline V gene data show CDR1 as SGHTA and CDR2 as FQGNSA. These data belong to a study of cytomegalovirus exposure and HLA in healthy donors. The sequencing sample was made of PBMCs. This TCR came from a female donor in good health and CMV-seronegative. This sequence joins TRBV7-2 and TRBJ2-5, with 8 bases lining up with TRBD2. The CDR3 spells CASSPRRSGGPRETQYF. As DNA, the CDR3 is TGTGCCAGCAGCCCCCGGAGGAGCGGGGGTCCCAGAGAGACCCAGTACTTC. The whole variable domain, remainder taken from reference TRBV7-2 and TRBJ2-5, is GAGVSQSPSNKVTEKGKDVELRCDPISGHTALYWYRQSLGQGLEFLIYFQGNSAPDKSGLPSDRFSAERTGGSVSTLTIQRTQQEDSAVYLCASSPRRSGGPRETQYFGPGTRLLVL.